The 21 T cell receptor beta chains below all came from one sample that was sequenced in a study of metastatic and nonmetastatic thyroid tumors. Thyroid surgery took place with no prior treatment in any patient. TCRdb re-clonotyped the PCR reads through MiXCR. The sample lists about 92,000 clones; under 15% were seen once. The specimen sequenced was blood. These receptors all stem from a female donor with papillary thyroid cancer or a benign thyroid nodule (not recorded which). Some clones in this sample may be carry-over from other donors' samples.

With respect to this clone: The conserved phenylalanine or tryptophan is not found at the CDR3 terminus, so this likely reflects a read error. The DNA is left out, because the CDR3 cannot be placed on it with certainty; the CDR3 is given as TCRdb lists it. The chain carries TRBV2 and TRBJ2-7; the table's D call, TRBD1, has no DNA check behind it. Per the germline V gene, CDR1 is SNHLY and CDR2 is FYNNEI. The CDR3 is made up of 14 amino acids, end residues included. This chain's CDR3 is CDSSEGGRAYEKYL.

The sample holds many counts of this clone. The chain links TRBV29-1 to TRBJ1-1; D perhaps matches TRBD1 (5 bases). Trimming stripped 7 bases from V and 1 base from J, with 13 bases between. The CDR3 is made up of 13 amino acids. CDR1 is SQVTM, CDR2 ANQGSEA, per germline. CDR3 coding DNA: TGCAGCGCCGGGGGGGTCTCGAACACTGAAGCTTTCTTT. The encoded protein is CSAGGVSNTEAFF.

A word on this clone: This could be a read error, since a much larger clone is one nucleotide away. The V and J genes are TRBV20-1 and TRBJ2-7; TRBD1 agrees at 9 bases. The germline gives CDR1 DFQATT, CDR2 SNEGSKA (reference sequence). CDR3 length equals 14 residues. V gave up 3 bases and J gave up 3 bases; unmatched junction bases: 6. The CDR3 sequence is CSASTGTGFYEQYF. The CDR3, as DNA: TGCAGTGCTAGTACCGGGACAGGGTTCTACGAGCAGTACTTC.

The table lists this clone with many counts. The chain couples TRBV20-1 to TRBJ1-5; 8 nucleotides line up with TRBD1. This CDR3 is 15 amino acids long. Trimming at V came to 6 bases and at J to 3 bases, leaving 10 bases not matched to a gene. The germline V gene has CDR1 DFQATT and CDR2 SNEGSKA (reference sequence). The CDR3 reads CSALLGTGNNQPQHF. Written as DNA, the CDR3 is TGCAGTGCCCTCCTCGGGACAGGCAACAATCAGCCCCAGCATTTT.

This clone was picked up many times. The chain couples TRBV29-1 to TRBJ1-3; no firm D call. This CDR3 has 11 amino acids. The germline CDR1 and CDR2 sequences are SQVTM and ANQGSEA. V gave up 6 bases and J gave up 7 bases, with 10 bases separating them. This CDR3 is CSVGVGNTIYF. The CDR3 DNA is TGCAGCGTCGGTGTGGGGAACACCATATATTTT.

This clone has a count of ten or more. The chain has TRBV18 and TRBJ1-1; 8 bases match TRBD1. The ends lost 3 bases at V and 3 bases at J; junction bases unmatched: 3. The CDR3 has 14 residues. Germline V lookup: CDR1 KGHSH, CDR2 LQKENI. CDR3 region: CASSPGQGYTEAFF. In nucleotides, the CDR3 is TGTGCCAGCTCACCCGGACAGGGTTACACTGAAGCTTTCTTT.

The rearrangement uses TRBV7-9 and TRBJ2-7; 8 positions match TRBD1. Germline V lookup: CDR1 SEHNR, CDR2 FQNEAQ (reference sequence). After removal of 3 bases from V and 3 bases from J, the junction contained 4 bases not matched to a gene. This CDR3 is built from 14 residues. The chain's CDR3 is CASSFSGQVYEQYF. For the CDR3, the DNA is TGTGCCAGCAGCTTTTCGGGACAGGTCTACGAGCAGTACTTC.

Ten or more counts support this clone. The chain couples TRBV10-2 to TRBJ2-1; possibly TRBD1 or TRBD2 for D (7 bases each). Germline-derived CDR1 and CDR2 are WSHSY and SAAADI. V lost 7 bases and J 8 bases, leaving 18 bases between the germline ends. The CDR3 totals 14 residues. In DNA form, the CDR3 reads TGCGCCAGCAACGGCAGGGGGGGTCAGGATGAGCAGTTCTTC. As protein: CASNGRGGQDEQFF.

This clone was counted many times. The chain has TRBV10-3 and TRBJ1-6; 7 nucleotides match TRBD1. Germline V CDR1 and CDR2: ENHRY, SYGVKD. V gave up 9 bases and J gave up 6 bases; unmatched junction bases: 5. The CDR3 sequence is 13 residues long. CDR3 sequence (DNA): TGTGCCATTTCCGGGACAGCTAATTCACCCCTCCACTTT. Its translation is CAISGTANSPLHF.

This clone turned up a few times. Given a much more abundant clone one base away, this may be a read error. V usage is TRBV25-1 and J usage is TRBJ2-3; D perhaps matches TRBD1 (6 bases). The CDR3 loop spans 13 amino acids. Trimming stripped 2 bases from V and 10 bases from J, with 13 bases between. Germline CDR1 is MGHDK and CDR2 is SYGVNS. The CDR3 spells CASSEHRVQAQYF. The CDR3 region has the DNA TGTGCCAGCAGTGAACACAGGGTTCAAGCGCAGTATTTT.

Only one count was recorded for this clone. A clone one base away is much larger, so this may be a read error. The chain carries TRBV9 and TRBJ1-3; the D is unclear. Per the germline V gene, CDR1 is SGDLS and CDR2 is YYNGEE. Trimming left V 6 bases short and J 0 bases short, with 10 bases between. The CDR3 has 14 residues. In DNA form, the CDR3 reads TGTGCCAGCAACGCGGGTGTCTCTGGAAACACCATATATTTT. This sequence encodes CASNAGVSGNTIYF.

This clone was recorded many times. The rearrangement joins TRBV7-6 to TRBJ2-1; unclear D gene. Trimming took off 7 bases at V and 5 bases at J, with 6 bases between the two ends. The CDR3 loop spans 11 amino acids. Germline CDR1 reads SGHVS; CDR2 reads FNYEAQ. CDR3 region: CASTRNNEQFF. In DNA form, the CDR3 reads TGTGCCAGCACGAGGAACAATGAGCAGTTCTTC.

This clone was picked up many times. This chain connects TRBV27 to TRBJ1-1; TRBD1 matches 9 bases. Germline lookup yields CDR1 MNHEY and CDR2 SMNVEV (reference sequence). V was pared by 0 bases and J by 6 bases, with 8 bases of the junction left unmatched. The CDR3 loop spans 16 amino acids. The CDR3 nucleotides read TGTGCCAGCAGTTTATCGGGGACAGGGTTCGGACCTGAAGCTTTCTTT. Protein sequence: CASSLSGTGFGPEAFF.

This clone has a handful of counts. A much larger clone lies one base from this, so it may be a read error. This chain joins TRBV12-3 or TRBV12-4 and TRBJ2-7, with TRBD1 as a possible D gene (6 bases). V was shortened by 4 bases and J by 3 bases, with 10 bases between the two germline ends. This CDR3 has 13 amino acids. The CDR3 spells CASSYYRDYEQYF. DNA for the CDR3: TGTGCCAGCAGTTACTACAGGGACTACGAGCAGTACTTC.

This clone was found many times. J is TRBJ1-5 and V is TRBV20-1; D gene ambiguous. The CDR3 is 12 residues long. The germline gives CDR1 DFQATT, CDR2 SNEGSKA (reference sequence). The CDR3 nucleotides are TGCATCCCCCTGTCGTGGGATCAGCCCCAGCATTTT. Protein sequence: CIPLSWDQPQHF.

For this clone: A clone one base away is much larger, so this may be a read error. This CDR3 is also generated by other DNA sequences in the sample. The chain combines TRBV20-1 with TRBJ1-5; TRBD1 matches at 7 bases. CDR1 is DFQATT, CDR2 SNEGSKA, per germline (reference sequence). The CDR3 sequence is 17 residues long. CDR3 protein: CSARQGVWNHGNQPQHF. As DNA, the CDR3 is TGCAGTGCTAGACAGGGGGTATGGAATCATGGCAATCAGCCACAGCATTTT.

This clone was detected many times. A much larger clone differs by one base, so this may be a read error. The chain recombines TRBV12-3 or TRBV12-4 with TRBJ1-1; D unclear. Trimming left V 9 bases short and J 6 bases short, with 14 bases between. This CDR3 contains 12 residues. The CDR3: CASGRPRAEAFF. In nucleotides, the CDR3 is TGTGCCAGTGGACGACCAAGAGCTGAAGCTTTCTTT.

This clone was found once. V and J are TRBV20-1 and TRBJ2-3; TRBD1 matches at 7 bases. The junction had 7 bases not matched to a gene; V was cut back by 0 bases and J by 1 base. Germline CDR1 is DFQATT and CDR2 is SNEGSKA (reference sequence). The CDR3 is 16 amino acids. The CDR3 loop is CSARDIPGQGTDTQYF. In nucleotides, the CDR3 is TGCAGTGCTAGAGATATTCCTGGACAGGGCACAGATACGCAGTATTTT.

By its share, this clone is medium-sized (0.01 to 0.1%). The chain employs TRBV28 and TRBJ2-7; TRBD1 is a possible D gene (6 bases). Trimming cost V 8 bases and J 4 bases, with 18 bases left between them. The CDR3 is 14 residues long. Per germline, CDR1 MDHEN and CDR2 SYDVKM. The CDR3 nucleotides read TGTGCCAGCCCCCCAAGGGGACATTCTTACGAGCAGTACTTC. Translated, it gives CASPPRGHSYEQYF.

This clone counts as medium-sized (0.01 to 0.1%). V gene TRBV15 combines with J gene TRBJ1-2; D is uncertain. The CDR3 runs to 13 residues. The V end was cut by 4 bases, the J end by 4 bases, with 10 bases between. Germline loops: CDR1 LNHNV, CDR2 YYDKDF (reference sequence). The CDR3 sequence is CATSKLRGYGYTF. Written as DNA, the CDR3 is TGTGCCACCAGCAAACTGCGTGGCTATGGCTACACCTTC.

This clone was found many times. The rearrangement links TRBV5-1 to TRBJ1-3; TRBD1 might be the D (5 bases). V lost 5 bases and J 0 bases, leaving 12 bases between the germline ends. The CDR3 covers 15 residues. Per germline, CDR1 SGHRS and CDR2 YFSETQ. The CDR3 DNA reads TGCGCCAGCAGATCACAGGTCAACTCTGGAAACACCATATATTTT. Translated, it gives CASRSQVNSGNTIYF.